This entry is about one TCR beta chain. Trimming pared 7 bases from V and 4 bases from J, leaving 19 bases between. The CDR3 loop spans 15 amino acids. Per germline, CDR1 SNHLY and CDR2 FYNNEI. Authors' data handling: How many nucleated cells were present was estimated from reference gene primer amplification. Here immunoSEQ multiplex PCR was the method, and the copy in TCRdb shows in-frame clones only, minus some. For V, J and clone size, that table is used; D and trimming come from the DNA. The sample has hundreds of thousands of clones; more than 85% are singletons. The record originates from a study of blood T cell repertoires in COVID-19. Study summary: Samples taken during acute and convalescent COVID-19 were collected in the United States, Italy and Spain. PBMCs, B-cell-depleted T cells, or T cells provided the cDNA or gDNA that made up the material.

Sequencing was done on a sample of peripheral blood. The receptor comes from a woman aged 25-40 years with acute or convalescent COVID-19. V is TRBV2 and J is TRBJ1-1; D unclear. CDR3 residues: CASKNVGVAVTEAFF. The CDR3 nucleotides read TGTGCCAGCAAGAATGTAGGAGTTGCTGTCACTGAAGCTTTCTTT.